The 6 T cell receptor beta chains below all came from one sample that was sequenced in a study of OX40 agonist ivuxolimab in advanced cancers. Library preparation employed the immunoSEQ multiplex PCR assay. In TCRdb, the immuneACCESS table is reduced to in-frame sequences with V and J assigned. These tables do not hold every clone; where another copy was compared, an unresolved V gene accounts for under half, and the others remain unexplained. This sample gives tens of thousands of clones in total; roughly 92% of them show up just once. The ten top clones hold more than 0.4% of the sample. This specimen consisted of CD4+ or CD8+ T cells sorted from blood, obtained in a trial of the OX40 agonist ivuxolimab. Source of these receptors: an adult with an advanced solid tumor such as melanoma, head and neck, liver or kidney cancer.

The chain has TRBV7-2 and TRBJ2-3; 7 nucleotides agree with TRBD2. CDR1 is SGHTA, CDR2 FQGNSA, per germline. This CDR3 has 16 residues. J gave up 4 bases and V 1 base, and 8 bases lay outside the gene matches. The CDR3 spells CASSLVGSGLADTQYF. DNA of the CDR3: TGTGCCAGCAGCTTAGTTGGTAGCGGGCTCGCAGATACGCAGTATTTT.

Of note for this clone: The junction and the germline gene differ at one end; a read error may be behind it. The V and J genes are TRBV4-2 and TRBJ2-7; 9 bases are shared with TRBD2. This CDR3 contains 15 residues. Per germline, CDR1 LGHNA and CDR2 YNFKEQ. CDR3 protein: CASSQGLAASYEQHF. As DNA, the CDR3 is TGTGCCAGCAGCCAAGGACTAGCGGCCTCCTACGAGCAGCACTTC.

V gene TRBV6-1 combines with J gene TRBJ2-2; 11 nucleotides match TRBD2. Unmatched junction bases numbered 8, after V lost 10 bases and J lost 4 bases. CDR1 is MNHNS and CDR2 is SASEGT in the germline V gene. CDR3 length: 15 residues. The CDR3 region has the DNA TGTGCCACCCCGGGACTAGCGGCCCCCACCGGGGAGCTGTTTTTT. As protein: CATPGLAAPTGELFF.

The chain has TRBV5-6 and TRBJ2-7, with 9 bases lining up with TRBD2. V gave up 2 bases and J gave up 0 bases; unmatched junction bases: 12. The CDR3 is 18 residues long. The germline gives CDR1 SGHDT, CDR2 YYEEEE. The CDR3 nucleotides are TGTGCCAGCAGCTTTGGGAGCGGGAGGTCGACCTACTCCTACGAGCAGTACTTC. Translated, it gives CASSFGSGRSTYSYEQYF.

This chain links TRBV4-1 with TRBJ2-1, with D unresolved. This CDR3 has 15 amino acids. Looked up from germline, CDR1 is MGHRA and CDR2 is YSYEKL. Trimming shortened V by 1 base and J by 13 bases, and 20 bases separated the two germline ends. The CDR3 sequence: CASSQVGPALGGQFF. DNA of the CDR3: TGCGCCAGCAGCCAAGTCGGACCTGCTCTGGGCGGACAGTTCTTC.

V gene TRBV6-4 combines with J gene TRBJ2-1; D may be TRBD1 (5 bases). V shed 3 bases and J shed 3 bases, with 15 bases lying between them. Germline lookup yields CDR1 MRHNA and CDR2 SNTAGT. The CDR3 is 16 residues long. CDR3 protein: CASSEQGVPNYNEQFF. For the CDR3, the DNA is TGTGCCAGCAGTGAACAAGGGGTCCCCAACTACAATGAGCAGTTCTTC.